This T cell receptor (beta chain) was identified during a study of shared clonotypes between healthy human individuals. Germline CDR1 and CDR2: SGHKS and YYEKEE (reference sequence). J lost 5 bases, V lost 0 bases, and 9 bases had no gene match. The CDR3 contains 17 residues. Measured with immunoSEQ multiplex PCR; TCRdb has only the in-frame clones, and not every one. Among 300,000 to 350,000 clones listed, over 70% were seen once. This sequence joins TRBV5-5 and TRBJ2-5; 11 bases fit TRBD1. Sequencing used memory CD4+ T cells sorted from blood. Sample subset: CD45RA-negative fraction. The receptor comes from a man between 25 and 39 years old in good health. The CDR3 reads CASSLGLLDRGPETQYF. CDR3 sequence (DNA): TGTGCCAGCAGCTTGGGACTACTGGACAGGGGGCCGGAGACCCAGTACTTC.